This T cell receptor (beta chain) was profiled in a study of molecular identifiers for immune sequencing clone quantification. Study-wide points: For effector cells, clones above 20 RNA copies held over 98% of molecules; for naive cells, under 1%.

The table lists this clonotype with a few counts. Its specificity is unknown. V dropped 4 bases and J dropped 3 bases, with 12 bases sitting between them. Germline V gene data show CDR1 as MGHRA and CDR2 as YSYEKL. CDR3 length: 14 residues. Construction of naive CD8 libraries employed about 20,000 to 1,100,000 sorted cells together with 10%, 30% or 50% RNA. For naive CD8 T cells, sorting used the CD8+CD4-CCR7+CD45RA+ phenotype. Previously described methods and listed TCR primers were employed for the bulk TCR libraries. TCRdb called the PCR reads again in MiXCR, with one record for every CDR3 protein. The table records 400,000 to 600,000 distinct CDR3 sequences, over 20% of them present only once.

The specimen was naive CD8+ T cells from blood, with Jurkat cell RNA spiked in. Subset described: FACS-sorted CD8+CD4-CCR7+CD45RA+ naive T cells. The chain combines TRBV4-1 with TRBJ2-5, with D perhaps TRBD2 (6 bases). The receptor's source is a human donor in good health. Some libraries in this study had Jurkat cell RNA spiked in. CDR3 in DNA: TGCGCCAGCAGCCCCTTTGGAGGGGAAGAGACCCAGTACTTC. Residues: CASSPFGGEETQYF.